The 2 T cell receptor beta chains below all came from one sample that was sequenced in a study of T cell repertoires in cytomegalovirus infection. Their target antigens are unknown. TCRdb analysed the reads with MiXCR anew, one entry per CDR3 protein. The sample holds 700,000 to 900,000 distinct CDR3 sequences, 25% to 35% seen once. Here the sequenced sample was cultured CD8+ T cells from PBMCs, taken from culture after CMV antigen stimulation. All receptors derive from a human donor in good health (CMV status not recorded). Some clones in this sample may be carry-over from other donors' samples.

In this sample, this clonotype turned up many times. V usage is TRBV6-2 or TRBV6-3 and J usage is TRBJ2-4, with TRBD1 as a possible D gene (6 bases). Germline CDR1 is MNHEY and CDR2 is SVGEGT. The CDR3 is made up of 13 amino acids. Trimming left V 4 bases short and J 8 bases short, with 12 bases between. The CDR3: CASSSPDRYIQYF. DNA for the CDR3: TGTGCCAGCAGTTCCCCGGACAGATACATTCAGTACTTC.

The rearrangement joins TRBV20-1 to TRBJ2-1; 7 bases line up with TRBD2. CDR3 length equals 14 residues. Looked up from germline, CDR1 is DFQATT and CDR2 is SNEGSKA (reference sequence). The junction had 14 bases not matched to a gene; V was cut back by 5 bases and J by 10 bases. The CDR3 loop is CSASGQRGTWEQFF. The CDR3 DNA sequence: TGCAGTGCTTCGGGCCAGCGGGGAACTTGGGAGCAGTTCTTC.